The T cell receptor beta chain described here comes from a study of T cell clones after liver transplantation. The table lists this clone with a few counts. V shed 3 bases, J shed 4 bases, and the junction held 1 base outside the gene matches. Germline V CDR1 and CDR2: SGHAT, FQNNGV. The CDR3 consists of 15 residues. Some clones are missing from TCRdb's copy, which holds only in-frame ones; the method was immunoSEQ multiplex PCR. The top ten hold approximately 0.55% of the sample, which has 68,000 or so clones, about 80% seen once. The rearrangement uses TRBV11-2 and TRBJ2-2; 11 nucleotides align to TRBD2. The sequence derives from a human donor who received a liver transplant. Specimen: CD4+ T cells from blood, collected before liver transplant. The CDR3 here is CASSFTSGSTGELFF. DNA of the CDR3: TGTGCCAGCAGCTTTACTAGCGGGAGCACCGGGGAGCTGTTTTTT.